One and the same sample provided the 15 T cell receptor beta chains below, sequenced in a study of shared clonotypes between healthy human individuals (dated by TCRdb to the early 2020s). The library was obtained by the immunoSEQ multiplex PCR assay. Not all clones reach the TCRdb copy of this immuneACCESS table, which keeps in-frame sequences only. Checked studies attribute under half of the gap to unresolved V genes and leave the rest unexplained. The sample profile shows millions of clones; 85% to 95% of them were found once. The top ten clonotypes cover 0.39% of the sample. Sequences were obtained from naive CD4+ T cells from PBMCs. Sample cell subset or site, as interpreted from the label and publication: CD45RA+ positively selected. These receptor sequences come from a man younger than 30 in good health. Some clones in this sample may be carry-over from other donors' samples.

J is TRBJ1-4 and V is TRBV18, with D perhaps matching TRBD1 (6 bases). V was trimmed by 4 bases and J by 6 bases, leaving 12 bases between them. The CDR3 is made up of 14 amino acids. CDR1 and CDR2 (germline): KGHSH, LQKENI. The CDR3 DNA follows: TGTGCCAGCTCACTCAGGGGCGCGGATGAAAAACTGTTTTTT. Translation gives CASSLRGADEKLFF.

About this clone itself: The sample contains more than one DNA sequence encoding this CDR3. V and J are TRBV30 and TRBJ2-1; 10 bases align to TRBD2. Germline-derived CDR1 and CDR2 are GTSNPN and SVGIG (reference sequence). V dropped 2 bases and J dropped 4; count of bases not matched to a gene: 2. The CDR3 runs to 14 residues. CDR3 nucleotide sequence: TGTGCCTGGAGTTGGACTAGCGGATACAATGAGCAGTTCTTC. Its protein is CAWSWTSGYNEQFF.

This rearrangement joins TRBV6-5 to TRBJ2-7, with a weak D call TRBD2 (6 bases). Looked up from germline, CDR1 is MNHEY and CDR2 is SVGAGI. The V and J ends lost 0 bases and 5 bases respectively, with 14 bases between them. This CDR3 contains 15 residues. The CDR3 DNA follows: TGTGCCAGCAGTTACTCAGGAGGGCCGGGGAACGAGCAGTACTTC. Its translation is CASSYSGGPGNEQYF.

This chain joins TRBV19 and TRBJ1-1, with D perhaps TRBD1 (5 bases). The CDR3 extends over 16 amino acids. Germline-derived CDR1 and CDR2 are LNHDA and SQIVND (reference sequence). V was clipped by 4 bases and J by 5 bases, with 20 bases between them. The CDR3 nucleotides are TGTGCCAGTAGTAGCCGGCGGGTTGAAGGGGTTACTGAAGCTTTCTTT. Residues: CASSSRRVEGVTEAFF.

This clone was counted once. This chain joins TRBV6-6 and TRBJ1-1; possibly TRBD1 for D (5 bases). V lost 6 bases and J lost 0, with 17 bases in between. The length of the CDR3 is 16 residues. CDR1 and CDR2 from the germline V gene are MNHNY and SVGAGI (reference sequence). The CDR3 sequence is CASRPWGASVNTEAFF. CDR3 in DNA: TGTGCCAGCAGGCCGTGGGGCGCGTCGGTGAACACTGAAGCTTTCTTT.

The chain combines TRBV27 with TRBJ2-2, with a tentative D call TRBD2 (5 bases). Trimming cost V 5 bases and J 2 bases, with 9 bases left between them. CDR1 and CDR2 from the germline V gene are MNHEY and SMNVEV (reference sequence). This CDR3 has 14 residues. CDR3 nucleotides: TGTGCCAGCAGTGACTACGTTAACACCGGGGAGCTGTTTTTT. It codes for CASSDYVNTGELFF.

As regards this clone: The sample has other DNA sequences that encode this CDR3 too. CDR3 nucleotide sequence: TGTGCCAGCAGCTTTCGGGGGCGTGAGACCCAGTACTTC. It translates to CASSFRGRETQYF. This chain links TRBV7-2 with TRBJ2-5; D may correspond to TRBD1 or TRBD2 (6 bases each). CDR3 length: 13 amino acids. Trimming took 3 bases from V and 5 from J, leaving 10 bases between them. CDR1 and CDR2 from the germline V gene are SGHTA and FQGNSA. Looking up the rest from reference TRBV7-2 and TRBJ2-5 gives the full variable domain: GAGVSQSPSNKVTEKGKDVELRCDPISGHTALYWYRQSLGQGLEFLIYFQGNSAPDKSGLPSDRFSAERTGGSVSTLTIQRTQQEDSAVYLCASSFRGRETQYFGPGTRLLVL.

The rearrangement links TRBV27 to TRBJ2-7; 10 bases agree with TRBD2. CDR1 and CDR2 (germline): MNHEY, SMNVEV (reference sequence). The CDR3 sequence is 15 residues long. The ends lost 3 bases at V and 4 bases at J; junction bases unmatched: 6. The CDR3 DNA reads as TGTGCCAGCAGTTTTATAGCGGGAGGACGTTACGAGCAGTACTTC. It translates to CASSFIAGGRYEQYF.

Comment on this clone: Additional DNA sequences in this sample encode the identical CDR3. The chain links TRBV28 to TRBJ1-2; D ambiguous. Trimming cost V 5 bases and J 1 base, with 5 bases left between them. Germline V gene sequence: CDR1 MDHEN, CDR2 SYDVKM. The CDR3 covers 12 residues. The CDR3 DNA is TGTGCCAGCAGTCTCCGTAACTATGGCTACACCTTC. It is translated as CASSLRNYGYTF.

With regard to this clone: This sample also contains other DNA sequences that code for the same CDR3. The chain couples TRBV5-1 to TRBJ2-3, with 7 positions matching TRBD2. V shed 3 bases, J shed 3 bases, and the junction held 4 bases outside the gene matches. This CDR3 contains 14 residues. Germline CDR1 and CDR2: SGHRS and YFSETQ. DNA for the CDR3: TGCGCCAGCAGCTCCCAGGGAGGGACAGATACGCAGTATTTT. This sequence encodes CASSSQGGTDTQYF.

The CDR3 spells CASSRDGGNTEAFF. CDR3 bases: TGTGCCAGCAGCCGAGACGGGGGGAACACTGAAGCTTTCTTT. The genes are TRBV11-2 and TRBJ1-1, with D tentatively TRBD1 (5 bases). Germline V gene sequence: CDR1 SGHAT, CDR2 FQNNGV. The CDR3 spans 14 residues. V was cut by 5 bases and J by 1 base, with 11 bases left in between.

The chain carries TRBV18 and TRBJ1-3; tentative D call: TRBD1 (5 bases). With 0 bases removed from V and 4 bases from J, the gap between germline ends came to 10 bases. The CDR3 contains 15 residues. Germline V gene lookup returns CDR1 KGHSH and CDR2 LQKENI. In nucleotides, the CDR3 is TGTGCCAGCTCACCACCGGGCAGGGAAGGAAACACCATATATTTT. This sequence encodes CASSPPGREGNTIYF.

The rearrangement joins TRBV11-2 to TRBJ2-1; D may be TRBD2 (6 bases). Germline V gene sequence: CDR1 SGHAT, CDR2 FQNNGV. There are 14 residues in the CDR3. Trimming stripped 4 bases from V and 9 bases from J, with 16 bases between. In DNA, the CDR3 is TGTGCCAGCAGCTACCGGGACTCAACCCTTGAGCAGTTCTTC. It encodes CASSYRDSTLEQFF.

The gene calls are TRBV27 and TRBJ2-1, with 7 bases identical to TRBD2. Unmatched junction bases numbered 14, after V lost 7 bases and J lost 8 bases. The length of the CDR3 is 15 residues. The germline gives CDR1 MNHEY, CDR2 SMNVEV (reference sequence). The CDR3: CASTPRRAREDEQFF. As DNA, the CDR3 is TGTGCCAGCACCCCCAGGAGGGCCCGGGAGGATGAGCAGTTCTTC.

The chain links TRBV4-3 to TRBJ1-2, with 12 nucleotides matching TRBD1. CDR1 is LGHNA, CDR2 YSLEER, per germline. The CDR3 has 13 residues. Trimming cost V 7 bases and J 8 bases; bases outside gene matches: 5. The CDR3, as DNA: TGCGCCAGCACGGGACAGGGGGCGCGCGGCTACACCTTC. The encoded protein is CASTGQGARGYTF.